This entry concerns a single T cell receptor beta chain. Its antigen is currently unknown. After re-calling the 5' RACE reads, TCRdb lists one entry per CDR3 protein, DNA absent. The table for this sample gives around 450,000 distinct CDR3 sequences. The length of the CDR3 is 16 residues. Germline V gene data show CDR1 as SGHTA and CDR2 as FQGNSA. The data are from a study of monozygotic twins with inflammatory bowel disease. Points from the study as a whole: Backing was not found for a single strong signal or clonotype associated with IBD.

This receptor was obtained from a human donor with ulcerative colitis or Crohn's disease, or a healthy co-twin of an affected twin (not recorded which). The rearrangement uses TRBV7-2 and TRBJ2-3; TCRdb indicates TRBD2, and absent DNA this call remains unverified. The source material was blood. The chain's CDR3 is CASRGVAGGGTDTQYF.